The 31 T cell receptor beta chains in this list originate from one sample, sequenced in a study of blood T cell repertoires in COVID-19. The protocol was immunoSEQ multiplex PCR, while the TCRdb copy is restricted to in-frame clones and leaves out a portion. This sample has approximately 150,000 clones, with 85% to 90% found just once. Sequencing was done on a sample of peripheral blood. The receptor set was obtained from a man between 45 and 60 years old with active or convalescent COVID-19.

CDR3 sequence reads: CATSDPASGDYQETQYF. The CDR3 DNA reads as TGTGCCACCAGTGACCCCGCTTCGGGGGACTACCAAGAGACCCAGTACTTC. The V call is TRBV24-1, the J call TRBJ2-5; tentatively, D is TRBD2 (6 bases). This CDR3 has 17 residues. The germline V gene encodes CDR1 KGHDR and CDR2 SFDVKD. Trimming pared 4 bases from V and 0 bases from J, leaving 17 bases between.

In its sample, this clone was seen once. CDR3 sequence: CATSRGGRLNTEAFF. The CDR3 DNA follows: TGTGCCACCAGCAGAGGGGGGAGGTTGAACACTGAAGCTTTCTTT. The rearrangement joins TRBV15 to TRBJ1-1, with a tentative D call TRBD1 (5 bases). The length of the CDR3 is 15 residues. The germline gives CDR1 LNHNV, CDR2 YYDKDF (reference sequence). Trimming cost V 1 base and J 0 bases, with 9 bases left between them.

The rearrangement links TRBV7-2 to TRBJ1-5; D might be TRBD1 (6 bases). CDR1 is SGHTA, CDR2 FQGNSA, per germline. The germline V and J ends were trimmed by 1 base and 4 bases, with 11 bases remaining between them. The CDR3 loop spans 15 amino acids. CDR3 DNA: TGTGCCAGCAGCTTAGGGGGGCTACAAAATCAGCCCCAGCATTTT. This gives the protein CASSLGGLQNQPQHF.

This chain links TRBV6-5 with TRBJ1-2; tentative D call: TRBD1 (5 bases). The length of the CDR3 is 14 residues. The ends were cut back, 6 bases at V and 3 bases at J, with 14 bases in the middle. Germline loops: CDR1 MNHEY, CDR2 SVGAGI. The DNA of the CDR3 is TGTGCCAGCAGCAGGGCTAATGTAGACTATGGCTACACCTTC. Translating it yields CASSRANVDYGYTF.

CDR3: CAISESGQGANEQYF. The CDR3 DNA reads as TGTGCCATCAGTGAGTCTGGACAGGGGGCCAACGAGCAGTACTTC. V and J are TRBV10-3 and TRBJ2-7; TRBD1 matches at 11 bases. The CDR3 totals 15 residues. Germline CDR1 and CDR2: ENHRY and SYGVKD. Losses at the gene ends were 0 bases for V and 5 bases for J; bases not matched to a gene: 3.

The chain is built from TRBV7-2 and TRBJ2-3, with D unresolved. V shed 2 bases and J shed 0 bases, with 12 bases lying between them. The CDR3 is 16 amino acids. Germline V lookup: CDR1 SGHTA, CDR2 FQGNSA. The CDR3 sequence: CASSLFRGTSTDTQYF. CDR3 coding DNA: TGTGCCAGCAGCTTATTCCGTGGCACGAGCACAGATACGCAGTATTTT.

The J gene is TRBJ2-7, the V gene TRBV6-5, with D hard to call. Germline CDR1 reads MNHEY; CDR2 reads SVGAGI. Deletions cut 8 bases from V and 7 bases from J, with 18 bases between. This CDR3 contains 13 residues. The CDR3 region is CASRPGFRWEQYF. The CDR3 region has the DNA TGTGCCAGCCGGCCCGGGTTCCGGTGGGAGCAGTACTTC.

The chain links TRBV5-4 to TRBJ2-3, with TRBD1 matching over 8 bases. Germline CDR1 reads SGHNT; CDR2 reads YYREEE (reference sequence). The CDR3 covers 16 residues. Trimming at V came to 9 bases and at J to 0 bases, leaving 12 bases not matched to a gene. The CDR3 DNA follows: TGTGCCATCAGGACAGGGACAAAAGGTAGCACAGATACGCAGTATTTT. Its translation is CAIRTGTKGSTDTQYF.

The CDR3 region is CASSSADSVTGELFF. CDR3 bases: TGTGCCAGCAGTTCAGCGGACTCCGTGACCGGGGAGCTGTTTTTT. The gene calls are TRBV6-5 and TRBJ2-2; possibly TRBD2 for D (5 bases). Germline loops: CDR1 MNHEY, CDR2 SVGAGI. Trimming pared 4 bases from V and 5 bases from J, leaving 14 bases between. The CDR3 is 15 amino acids.

The chain joins TRBV5-6 to TRBJ1-1; 8 bases line up with TRBD1. V lost 6 bases and J lost 4; bases outside the gene matches: 5. Germline lookup yields CDR1 SGHDT and CDR2 YYEEEE. CDR3 length: 13 residues. This chain's CDR3 is CASMPGGGTEAFF. The CDR3 DNA reads as TGTGCCAGCATGCCAGGGGGCGGCACTGAAGCTTTCTTT.

This clone was seen a handful of times. The chain has TRBV12-3 or TRBV12-4 and TRBJ2-7; D is unresolved. This CDR3 contains 11 residues. The V end lost 5 bases, the J end lost 3 bases, and 5 bases lay between the germline ends. CDR3 coding DNA: TGTGCCAGCAGTCTAAACTACGAGCAGTACTTC. This translates into CASSLNYEQYF.

The rearrangement links TRBV5-1 to TRBJ2-7; D remains unclear. This CDR3 comprises 14 residues. Looked up from germline, CDR1 is SGHRS and CDR2 is YFSETQ. Trimming took off 4 bases at V and 1 base at J, with 12 bases between the two ends. This CDR3 is CASSLVFRSYEQYF. Written as DNA, the CDR3 is TGCGCCAGCAGCCTCGTATTCAGGTCCTACGAGCAGTACTTC. The whole variable domain, remainder taken from reference TRBV5-1 and TRBJ2-7, is KAGVTQTPRYLIKTRGQQVTLSCSPISGHRSVSWYQQTPGQGLQFLFEYFSETQRNKGNFPGRFSGRQFSNSRSEMNVSTLELGDSALYLCASSLVFRSYEQYFGPGTRLTVT.

The chain employs TRBV27 and TRBJ1-2; 11 nucleotides match TRBD1. V trimming: 0 bases; J trimming: 10 bases; junction bases outside the gene matches: 4. The length of the CDR3 is 14 residues. Germline CDR1 MNHEY, CDR2 SMNVEV (reference sequence). The CDR3 DNA is TGTGCCAGCAGTTTATCTGCCGGACAGGGGGCCTACACCTTC. Translating gives CASSLSAGQGAYTF.

CDR3 residues: CASSQGQGEYSPLHF. In nucleotides, the CDR3 is TGTGCCAGCAGCCAAGGACAGGGGGAGTATTCACCCCTCCACTTT. The V call is TRBV5-4, the J call TRBJ1-6; 10 bases map to TRBD1. The ends lost 4 bases at V and 8 bases at J; junction bases unmatched: 6. This CDR3 has 15 amino acids. Germline lookup yields CDR1 SGHNT and CDR2 YYREEE (reference sequence).

The rearrangement links TRBV6-6 to TRBJ1-4, with a possible D match to TRBD1 (6 bases). The germline V gene encodes CDR1 MNHNY and CDR2 SVGAGI (reference sequence). Trimming removed 2 bases at V and 5 bases at J, with 12 bases between. CDR3 length equals 15 residues. The chain's CDR3 is CASSYTGQRNEKLFF. CDR3 in DNA: TGTGCCAGCAGTTACACTGGACAGCGAAATGAAAAACTGTTTTTT.

The genes are TRBV6-6 and TRBJ2-3; the D gene is possibly TRBD2 (5 bases). Per the germline V gene, CDR1 is MNHNY and CDR2 is SVGAGI (reference sequence). V lost 2 bases to trimming and J lost 4 bases, with 16 bases between them. The CDR3 consists of 16 residues. CDR3 amino acids: CASSYGSSIASDTQYF. In nucleotides, the CDR3 is TGTGCCAGCAGTTACGGATCATCAATAGCGTCAGATACGCAGTATTTT.

This chain joins TRBV19 and TRBJ1-2, with 9 bases lining up with TRBD1. V lost 4 bases to trimming and J lost 4 bases; unmatched junction nucleotides: 7. CDR3 size: 15 residues. The V gene's germline CDR1 is LNHDA and CDR2 SQIVND (reference sequence). CDR3 coding DNA: TGTGCCAGTAGTAGGGACAGGGAGCTTCTCTATGGCTACACCTTC. Protein product: CASSRDRELLYGYTF.

The J gene is TRBJ2-7, the V gene TRBV4-2, with TRBD2 matching 9 bases. V lost 4 bases to trimming and J lost 0 bases; unmatched junction nucleotides: 7. Germline lookup yields CDR1 LGHNA and CDR2 YNFKEQ. CDR3 size: 16 residues. CDR3 protein: CASSPGLATNSYEQYF. The CDR3 coding sequence is TGTGCCAGCAGCCCAGGACTAGCGACAAACTCCTACGAGCAGTACTTC.

The rearrangement uses TRBV7-9 and TRBJ2-1; D gene uncertain. V lost 0 bases and J 6 bases, leaving 9 bases between the germline ends. Germline-derived CDR1 and CDR2 are SEHNR and FQNEAQ (reference sequence). The CDR3 is made up of 14 amino acids. The CDR3 bases are TGTGCCAGCAGCTTAGCGGTCAGTGGCAATGAGCAGTTCTTC. This encodes CASSLAVSGNEQFF.

The chain links TRBV5-1 to TRBJ1-2; 8 bases map to TRBD1. The CDR3 spans 14 residues. V gave up 0 bases and J gave up 4 bases; unmatched junction bases: 2. CDR1 and CDR2 (germline): SGHRS, YFSETQ. In DNA form, the CDR3 reads TGCGCCAGCAGCTTGGAGACAGGGGCCTATGGCTACACCTTC. As protein: CASSLETGAYGYTF.

The V call is TRBV2, the J call TRBJ2-2; 13 bases fit TRBD2. Germline trimming cut 4 bases from V and 9 bases from J; bases unmatched to any gene: 5. The CDR3 runs to 15 residues. Germline values: CDR1 SNHLY, CDR2 FYNNEI. CDR3 sequence: CASSASTSGRRELFF. For the CDR3, the DNA is TGTGCCAGCAGTGCGTCGACTAGCGGGAGGAGGGAGCTGTTTTTT.

The chain carries TRBV2 and TRBJ2-5; 8 nucleotides align to TRBD2. Germline CDR1 and CDR2: SNHLY and FYNNEI. This CDR3 is built from 15 residues. With V trimmed by 7 bases and J by 5 bases, 12 bases remained unmatched. CDR3 sequence reads: CASKQREPLRETQYF. The CDR3, as DNA: TGTGCCAGCAAACAGCGGGAGCCGCTCCGGGAGACCCAGTACTTC.

This chain uses TRBV5-8 with TRBJ1-4, with 10 bases lining up with TRBD1. This CDR3 has 15 residues. Germline loops: CDR1 SGHTS, CDR2 YDEGEE. The trim removed 5 bases at V and 6 bases at J, leaving 7 bases unmatched. The DNA for the CDR3 is TGTGCCAGCAGGGACAGACAGGGGGCGCATGAAAAACTGTTTTTT. Amino acids: CASRDRQGAHEKLFF.

V usage is TRBV5-5 and J usage is TRBJ2-1; 12 bases fit TRBD2. The CDR3 runs to 16 residues. CDR1 SGHKS and CDR2 YYEKEE come from the germline V gene (reference sequence). With V trimmed by 4 bases and J by 6 bases, 8 bases remained unmatched. The CDR3 is CASSLTGTSGSNEQFF. The DNA of the CDR3 is TGTGCCAGCAGCCTCACCGGGACTAGCGGGTCCAATGAGCAGTTCTTC.

The genes are TRBV12-5 and TRBJ2-1, with a weak D call TRBD1 (5 bases). This CDR3 spans 13 amino acids. The V end lost 4 bases, the J end lost 8 bases, and 12 bases lay between the germline ends. The germline CDR1 and CDR2 sequences are LGHNT and FRNRAP. The CDR3 nucleotides are TGTGCTAGTGGTTCGAGTACCAGGGATGAGCAGTTCTTC. As protein: CASGSSTRDEQFF.

The chain is built from TRBV7-8 and TRBJ2-5; a possible D gene is TRBD2 (6 bases). CDR1 and CDR2 from the germline V gene are SGHVS and FQNEAQ. CDR3 length equals 16 residues. V gave up 0 bases and J gave up 1 base, with 12 bases separating them. Here the CDR3 reads CASSLARWRVQETQYF. For the CDR3, the DNA is TGTGCCAGCAGCTTAGCTCGGTGGAGGGTCCAAGAGACCCAGTACTTC.

The chain links TRBV12-3 or TRBV12-4 to TRBJ1-4; a possible D gene is TRBD1 (6 bases). The CDR3 length is 13 residues. With 6 bases removed from V and 6 bases from J, the gap between germline ends came to 11 bases. The CDR3 region has the DNA TGTGCCAGCAGCCGACAGGATTATGAAAAACTGTTTTTT. Translated: CASSRQDYEKLFF.

The V call is TRBV12-5, the J call TRBJ1-5, with TRBD1 matching 8 bases. Germline assignment: CDR1 LGHNT and CDR2 FRNRAP. Germline trimming cut 3 bases from V and 4 bases from J; bases unmatched to any gene: 2. This CDR3 is built from 14 residues. The CDR3 sequence is CASGFTGGNQPQHF. DNA of the CDR3: TGTGCTAGTGGTTTTACAGGGGGAAATCAGCCCCAGCATTTT.

V gene TRBV24-1 combines with J gene TRBJ2-3, with TRBD2 matching 13 bases. Germline V lookup: CDR1 KGHDR, CDR2 SFDVKD. CDR3 size: 17 residues. V trimming: 4 bases; J trimming: 2 bases; junction bases outside the gene matches: 5. For the CDR3, the DNA is TGTGCCACCAGTGAGCGGACTAGCGGGAGTTCCACAGATACGCAGTATTTT. Its translation is CATSERTSGSSTDTQYF.

The rearrangement joins TRBV3-1 (or the pseudogene TRBV3-2) to TRBJ2-4, with a possible D match to TRBD1 (6 bases). Germline lookup yields CDR1 LGHDT and CDR2 YNNKEL (reference sequence). The CDR3 totals 14 residues. V shed 3 bases and J shed 3 bases, with 9 bases lying between them. The CDR3, as DNA: TGTGCCAGCAGCCAGAGACAGGACAAAAACATTCAGTACTTC. Residues: CASSQRQDKNIQYF.

This rearrangement joins TRBV18 to TRBJ2-5; TRBD1 is a possible D gene (6 bases). This CDR3 has 15 residues. CDR1 is KGHSH and CDR2 is LQKENI in the germline V gene. V lost 1 base and J lost 4, with 13 bases in between. The CDR3 spells CASSPHMGAGETQYF. For the CDR3, the DNA is TGTGCCAGCTCACCACATATGGGGGCGGGAGAGACCCAGTACTTC.